This T cell receptor (beta chain) derives from a study of identical twins. MiXCR, applied by TCRdb to the 5' RACE reads, yields one record per CDR3 protein. This table has a few hundred thousand distinct CDR3 sequences, about 8.3% appearing once. The CDR3 has 17 amino acids. CDR1 and CDR2 from the germline V gene are SGHAT and FQNNGV. V lost 1 base and J 2 bases, leaving 16 bases between the germline ends. Study-level points and caveats: Because invariant MAIT and iNKT cells could be present, zero-insertion analyses could be partly confounded.

This clonotype was counted at least ten times. Its antigen is as yet unknown. This same sample was also taken into another study, of yellow fever vaccine responses in identical twins.

V is TRBV11-2 and J is TRBJ2-3; possibly TRBD1 for D (7 bases). This receptor was obtained from a woman younger than 30 in good health. The sequencing sample was made of CD8+ T cells sorted from blood. CDR3 sequence: CASSLVQGDFLTDTQYF. CDR3 nucleotide sequence: TGTGCCAGCAGCTTAGTGCAGGGGGACTTTCTCACAGATACGCAGTATTTT. The whole variable domain, filled in from reference TRBV11-2 and TRBJ2-3, reads EAGVAQSPRYKIIEKRQSVAFWCNPISGHATLYWYQQILGQGPKLLIQFQNNGVVDDSQLPKDRFSAERLKGVDSTLKIQPAKLEDSAVYLCASSLVQGDFLTDTQYFGPGTRLTVL.